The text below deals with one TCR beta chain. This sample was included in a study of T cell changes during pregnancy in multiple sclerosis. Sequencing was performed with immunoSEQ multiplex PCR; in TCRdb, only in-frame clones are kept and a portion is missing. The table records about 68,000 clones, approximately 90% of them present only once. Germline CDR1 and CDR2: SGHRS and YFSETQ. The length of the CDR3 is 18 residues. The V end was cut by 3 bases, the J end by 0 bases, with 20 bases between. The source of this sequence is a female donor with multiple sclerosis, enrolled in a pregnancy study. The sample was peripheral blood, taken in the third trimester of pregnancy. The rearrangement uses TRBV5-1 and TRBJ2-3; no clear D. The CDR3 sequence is CASSSGPFSGHSTDTQYF. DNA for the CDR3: TGCGCCAGCAGCTCCGGTCCATTTTCAGGTCATAGCACAGATACGCAGTATTTT.